Each of the 22 T cell receptor beta chains below was sequenced from the same sample in a study of identical twins. MiXCR, run by TCRdb on the 5' RACE reads, gives a single entry per CDR3 protein. The data hold approximately 620,000 distinct CDR3 sequences, with 8.6% observed a single time. The sample was also linked to a second study, of yellow fever vaccine responses in identical twins.

The source material was PBMCs. The source of these receptors is a woman between 18 and 30 years old in good health.

This clonotype was seen a handful of times. The J gene is TRBJ2-3, the V gene TRBV5-1; D may match TRBD1 or TRBD2 (5 bases each). Trimming shortened V by 4 bases and J by 4 bases, and 22 bases separated the two germline ends. The CDR3 runs 17 residues. Germline V CDR1 and CDR2: SGHRS, YFSETQ. Here the CDR3 DNA reads TGCGCCAGCAGCCCACCCGGGGCCGGAGTAGTCGCAGATACGCAGTATTTT. Translation gives CASSPPGAGVVADTQYF. Combining the CDR3 with reference TRBV5-1 and TRBJ2-3 gives the whole variable domain KAGVTQTPRYLIKTRGQQVTLSCSPISGHRSVSWYQQTPGQGLQFLFEYFSETQRNKGNFPGRFSGRQFSNSRSEMNVSTLELGDSALYLCASSPPGAGVVADTQYFGPGTRLTVL.

The J gene is TRBJ2-3, the V gene TRBV7-3, with 9 nucleotides matching TRBD1. The CDR3 is 14 amino acids. V shed 4 bases, J shed 3 bases, and the junction held 2 bases outside the gene matches. Germline V gene sequence: CDR1 SGHTA, CDR2 FQGTGA. The DNA for the CDR3 is TGTGCCAGCAGCTACAGGGGGCGTACAGATACGCAGTATTTT. It yields the protein CASSYRGRTDTQYF.

This clonotype was picked up a small number of times. The chain links TRBV12-3 or TRBV12-4 to TRBJ1-5; 8 bases match TRBD1. The V and J ends lost 6 bases and 4 bases, in that order; junction bases with no gene match: 5. CDR3 length: 14 amino acids. Written as DNA, the CDR3 is TGTGCCAGCAGCGGACAGGGTTGGAATCAGCCCCAGCATTTT. It yields the protein CASSGQGWNQPQHF.

This clonotype was counted many times. V usage is TRBV5-1 and J usage is TRBJ1-1; TRBD1 matches at 7 bases. The trim removed 4 bases at V and 3 bases at J, leaving 3 bases unmatched. The germline gives CDR1 SGHRS, CDR2 YFSETQ. The CDR3 runs to 13 residues. The CDR3 reads CASSLTGDTEAFF. The CDR3 DNA reads TGCGCCAGCAGCCTTACAGGGGACACTGAAGCTTTCTTT.

This clonotype was counted a few times. The chain carries TRBV20-1 and TRBJ2-7; 7 nucleotides align to TRBD1. The CDR3 is made up of 15 amino acids. Trimming removed 0 bases from V and 2 bases from J; junction bases left unmatched: 7. Germline CDR1 reads DFQATT; CDR2 reads SNEGSKA (reference sequence). This CDR3 is CSARDNRGQAYEQYF. The CDR3 nucleotides are TGCAGTGCTAGAGATAACCGAGGACAGGCCTACGAGCAGTACTTC.

The chain uses TRBV30 and TRBJ2-2, with D perhaps TRBD2 (6 bases). Germline V CDR1 and CDR2: GTSNPN, SVGIG (reference sequence). V lost 0 bases and J lost 0, with 17 bases in between. CDR3 length: 18 amino acids. The CDR3 sequence is CAWSVHGGQGTNTGELFF. The DNA of the CDR3 is TGTGCCTGGAGTGTACATGGAGGGCAGGGTACGAACACCGGGGAGCTGTTTTTT.

This clonotype was recorded a few times. This chain joins TRBV20-1 and TRBJ2-7; 7 nucleotides match TRBD1. Germline V gene data show CDR1 as DFQATT and CDR2 as SNEGSKA (reference sequence). After removal of 4 bases from V and 3 bases from J, the junction contained 3 bases not matched to a gene. This CDR3 has 12 amino acids. CDR3 bases: TGCAGTGCTACCGGGACAGACTACGAGCAGTACTTC. Encoded protein: CSATGTDYEQYF.

This clonotype was recorded a few times. V usage is TRBV6-5 and J usage is TRBJ2-1; D is perhaps TRBD2 (7 bases). This CDR3 has 16 residues. The germline CDR1 and CDR2 sequences are MNHEY and SVGAGI. V was shortened by 0 bases and J by 6 bases, with 15 bases between the two germline ends. The CDR3 nucleotides read TGTGCCAGCAGTTACTCGATGGCGGGGGCCACCAATGAGCAGTTCTTC. Residues: CASSYSMAGATNEQFF.

The sample holds a few counts of this clonotype. The rearrangement joins TRBV4-1 to TRBJ2-7, with TRBD2 matching 7 bases. CDR1 is MGHRA and CDR2 is YSYEKL in the germline V gene. CDR3 size: 13 residues. V shed 6 bases and J 7 bases; nucleotides not matched to a gene: 9. The CDR3 here is CASRSGIYDEQYF. The CDR3 DNA reads as TGCGCCAGCAGGAGCGGGATCTACGATGAGCAGTACTTC.

The chain employs TRBV4-2 and TRBJ2-3, with TRBD2 matching 8 bases. The germline gives CDR1 LGHNA, CDR2 YNFKEQ. The CDR3 consists of 18 residues. Losses at the gene ends were 3 bases for V and 2 bases for J; bases not matched to a gene: 13. The CDR3 protein is CASSQIGGRGAITDTQYF. CDR3 sequence (DNA): TGTGCCAGCAGCCAGATCGGCGGGCGGGGGGCCATCACAGATACGCAGTATTTT.

The gene calls are TRBV6-1 and TRBJ2-1; maybe TRBD2 (5 bases). With 5 bases removed from V and 7 bases from J, the gap between germline ends came to 15 bases. Germline V gives CDR1 MNHNS, CDR2 SASEGT. CDR3 length: 14 residues. CDR3 amino acids: CASSTPSGTNEQFF. The CDR3, as DNA: TGTGCCAGCAGTACCCCGAGCGGCACAAATGAGCAGTTCTTC.

In this sample, this clonotype turned up a few times. This chain uses TRBV7-3 with TRBJ1-1; D not certain. Trimming took 0 bases from V and 1 from J, leaving 6 bases between them. The CDR3 loop spans 14 amino acids. Germline V gene sequence: CDR1 SGHTA, CDR2 FQGTGA. DNA for the CDR3: TGTGCCAGCAGCTTAACATGGGGGAACACTGAAGCTTTCTTT. The encoded protein is CASSLTWGNTEAFF.

The table lists this clonotype with many counts. The chain joins TRBV5-6 to TRBJ2-1; D gene uncertain. Germline loops: CDR1 SGHDT, CDR2 YYEEEE. This CDR3 is 15 amino acids long. Trimming pared 0 bases from V and 0 bases from J, leaving 7 bases between. The CDR3 nucleotides are TGTGCCAGCAGCTTGGGAGAACCCTCCTACAATGAGCAGTTCTTC. Amino acid sequence: CASSLGEPSYNEQFF.

Many counts were recorded for this clonotype. The chain has TRBV12-3 or TRBV12-4 and TRBJ2-3; TRBD1 is a possible D gene (5 bases). This CDR3 has 12 amino acids. V was clipped by 9 bases and J by 3 bases, with 10 bases between them. The CDR3 loop reads CASSTETDTQYF. CDR3 sequence (DNA): TGTGCCAGTTCGACAGAGACAGATACGCAGTATTTT.

The sample holds many counts of this clonotype. This rearrangement joins TRBV3-1 to TRBJ2-7, with 12 bases aligning to TRBD2. Germline V gene lookup returns CDR1 LGHDT and CDR2 YNNKEL (reference sequence). CDR3 size: 17 residues. Unmatched junction bases numbered 5, after V lost 2 bases and J lost 0 bases. The CDR3 spells CASSQRTSGVSSYEQYF. CDR3 nucleotide sequence: TGTGCCAGCAGCCAAAGGACTAGCGGGGTATCCTCCTACGAGCAGTACTTC.

The V call is TRBV20-1, the J call TRBJ2-7; 7 bases agree with TRBD1. With 3 bases clipped from V and 2 bases from J, the junction kept 10 bases outside the gene matches. CDR1 is DFQATT, CDR2 SNEGSKA, per germline (reference sequence). This CDR3 is built from 15 residues. Here the CDR3 DNA reads TGCAGTGCTAGTGAGGGGGCTAGCAGCCCCTACGAGCAGTACTTC. It encodes CSASEGASSPYEQYF.

This clonotype was counted ten times or more. The chain is built from TRBV4-2 and TRBJ1-6; D is undetermined. CDR1 and CDR2 from the germline V gene are LGHNA and YNFKEQ. Trimming took off 3 bases at V and 5 bases at J, with 8 bases between the two ends. The CDR3 runs 14 residues. The CDR3 loop is CASSHGPNNSPLHF. CDR3 nucleotide sequence: TGTGCCAGCAGCCACGGGCCAAATAATTCACCCCTCCACTTT.

Ten or more counts support this clonotype. The V and J genes are TRBV5-1 and TRBJ2-5, with a weak D call TRBD1 (6 bases). The CDR3 is 16 amino acids. CDR1 and CDR2 (germline): SGHRS, YFSETQ. V lost 5 bases to trimming and J lost 1 base, with 18 bases between them. The CDR3 is CASRQNIGTLQETQYF. Here the CDR3 DNA reads TGCGCCAGCAGACAAAACATCGGGACACTCCAAGAGACCCAGTACTTC.

The chain couples TRBV10-3 to TRBJ2-1, with D tentatively TRBD1 or TRBD2 (5 bases each). Germline V CDR1 and CDR2: ENHRY, SYGVKD. V was trimmed by 7 bases and J by 4 bases, leaving 20 bases between them. The CDR3 is made up of 16 amino acids. In DNA form, the CDR3 reads TGTGCCATCACCCGGGACCCTTCCGCCCAATACAATGAGCAGTTCTTC. This codes for CAITRDPSAQYNEQFF.

V is TRBV10-3 and J is TRBJ2-7; D is unclear. Germline V gene lookup returns CDR1 ENHRY and CDR2 SYGVKD. The ends were cut back, 0 bases at V and 2 bases at J, with 14 bases in the middle. The CDR3 is 16 residues long. The CDR3 region is CAISESIGYQAYEQYF. CDR3 nucleotides: TGTGCCATCAGTGAGTCTATCGGGTATCAGGCCTACGAGCAGTACTTC.

The chain has TRBV7-2 and TRBJ2-7; D remains unclear. The germline CDR1 and CDR2 sequences are SGHTA and FQGNSA. Trimming took 1 base from V and 8 from J, leaving 9 bases between them. The CDR3 is 12 residues long. CDR3 sequence reads: CASSLGTGQQYF. As DNA, the CDR3 is TGTGCCAGCAGCTTAGGGACGGGCCAGCAGTACTTC.

The rearrangement links TRBV6-2 or TRBV6-3 to TRBJ2-7; 7 nucleotides match TRBD1. This CDR3 is built from 15 residues. After removal of 6 bases from V and 2 bases from J, the junction contained 10 bases not matched to a gene. CDR1 is MNHEY and CDR2 is SVGEGT in the germline V gene. The DNA for the CDR3 is TGTGCCAGCAGAGGACCGGGACAGAGAACCTACGAGCAGTACTTC. Encoded protein: CASRGPGQRTYEQYF.